Following are 32 T cell receptor beta chains from one sample sequenced in a study of beta chain features in type 1 diabetes. Every bit of the isolated RNA underwent reverse transcription, so sequencing read expressed TCRB transcripts. The data were produced by immunoSEQ multiplex PCR, yet TCRdb's version contains in-frame clones alone and is incomplete. The sample consists of approximately 90,000 clones, 30% to 35% of them appearing once. The sequenced material came from stem cell memory CD4+ T cells from blood. Receptors were obtained from a woman under 30 in good health.

The chain is built from TRBV18 and TRBJ1-3; D unclear. Trimming took off 8 bases at V and 0 bases at J, with 11 bases between the two ends. Germline values: CDR1 KGHSH, CDR2 LQKENI. CDR3 length: 14 residues. Here the CDR3 reads CASRAKNSGNTIYF. DNA for the CDR3: TGTGCCAGCCGTGCGAAGAACTCTGGAAACACCATATATTTT.

This clone was picked up a small number of times. The chain carries TRBV4-2 and TRBJ2-5; tentatively, D is TRBD1 (6 bases). The CDR3 length is 14 residues. The V end lost 0 bases, the J end lost 9 bases, and 14 bases lay between the germline ends. CDR1 is LGHNA, CDR2 YNFKEQ, per germline. CDR3 nucleotide sequence: TGTGCCAGCAGCCAAGACTTAGGGGGTGGGGCCCAGTACTTC. Its protein is CASSQDLGGGAQYF.

The chain uses TRBV5-6 and TRBJ2-5; 12 bases map to TRBD2. Trimming removed 0 bases from V and 4 bases from J; junction bases left unmatched: 1. CDR3 length: 15 amino acids. Looked up from germline, CDR1 is SGHDT and CDR2 is YYEEEE. The CDR3 nucleotides are TGTGCCAGCAGCTTGGAGGGACTAGCGGGAGAGACCCAGTACTTC. This encodes CASSLEGLAGETQYF.

This clone was recorded only once. The gene calls are TRBV5-4 and TRBJ2-3; 12 bases align to TRBD2. The CDR3 is 16 amino acids. Per germline, CDR1 SGHNT and CDR2 YYREEE (reference sequence). The V segment lost 0 bases and the J segment 6 bases; nucleotides outside the gene matches: 5. CDR3 nucleotide sequence: TGTGCCAGCAGCTTGGTGCTAGCGGGAGGGGTGGATACGCAGTATTTT. Amino acid sequence: CASSLVLAGGVDTQYF.

The V gene is TRBV7-9, the J gene TRBJ1-1; 9 bases map to TRBD1. V dropped 3 bases and J dropped 4; count of bases not matched to a gene: 6. The CDR3 extends over 15 amino acids. Germline V lookup: CDR1 SEHNR, CDR2 FQNEAQ (reference sequence). The CDR3 loop is CASSLGQGLFTEAFF. The CDR3 DNA sequence: TGTGCCAGCAGCTTGGGACAGGGATTATTCACTGAAGCTTTCTTT.

This clone showed up just a few times. The gene calls are TRBV18 and TRBJ2-5; 7 bases match TRBD1. The junction had 2 bases not matched to a gene; V was cut back by 2 bases and J by 2 bases. From germline, CDR1 is KGHSH and CDR2 LQKENI. The CDR3 length is 14 residues. The CDR3: CASSPGTAQETQYF. In DNA form, the CDR3 reads TGTGCCAGCTCACCAGGGACAGCACAAGAGACCCAGTACTTC.

This clone was seen a few times. V and J are TRBV10-3 and TRBJ2-1; 8 nucleotides agree with TRBD2. Germline V gives CDR1 ENHRY, CDR2 SYGVKD. Germline trimming cut 10 bases from V and 7 bases from J; bases unmatched to any gene: 15. The CDR3 is made up of 15 amino acids. This CDR3 reads CATAQGLGSQNEQFF. In nucleotides, the CDR3 is TGTGCCACTGCACAGGGACTAGGGTCCCAGAATGAGCAGTTCTTC.

This clone has just a few counts. The chain is built from TRBV5-1 and TRBJ2-2, with 8 positions matching TRBD1. Trimming cost V 5 bases and J 3 bases; bases outside gene matches: 6. Germline CDR1 is SGHRS and CDR2 is YFSETQ. The length of the CDR3 is 15 residues. This CDR3 reads CASRTQGADTGELFF. For the CDR3, the DNA is TGCGCCAGCAGGACCCAGGGGGCTGACACCGGGGAGCTGTTTTTT.

The chain employs TRBV30 and TRBJ1-6; TRBD1 matches at 7 bases. With 3 bases clipped from V and 6 bases from J, the junction kept 8 bases outside the gene matches. The CDR3 runs 15 residues. Germline CDR1 and CDR2: GTSNPN and SVGIG (reference sequence). CDR3 nucleotides: TGTGCCTGGAGACGCGGGACAGCAAGTAATTCACCCCTCCACTTT. This gives the protein CAWRRGTASNSPLHF. The full variable domain, in which reference TRBV30 and TRBJ1-6 provide the parts outside the CDR3, is SQTIHQWPATLVQPVGSPLSLECTVEGTSNPNLYWYRQAAGRGLQLLFYSVGIGQISSEVPQNLSASRPQDRQFILSSKKLLLSDSGFYLCAWRRGTASNSPLHFGNGTRLTVT.

This clone was picked up a small number of times. The V and J genes are TRBV6-1 and TRBJ1-5; TRBD1 agrees at 9 bases. J gave up 6 bases and V 4 bases, and 7 bases lay outside the gene matches. CDR1 is MNHNS, CDR2 SASEGT, per germline. The CDR3 length is 15 residues. The CDR3 DNA sequence: TGTGCCAGCAGTGCCCTGGGGACAGGGAGTCAGCCCCAGCATTTT. Translated: CASSALGTGSQPQHF.

Only a few counts were recorded for this clone. The rearrangement uses TRBV11-2 and TRBJ1-2, with D hard to call. The CDR3 loop spans 13 amino acids. Per the germline V gene, CDR1 is SGHAT and CDR2 is FQNNGV. V was pared by 4 bases and J by 3 bases, with 9 bases between. CDR3 residues: CASSCQAYYGYTF. CDR3 in DNA: TGTGCCAGCAGCTGTCAGGCTTACTATGGCTACACCTTC.

This clone was counted only a few times. The V call is TRBV7-9, the J call TRBJ1-2; 9 bases are a match to TRBD1. The CDR3 totals 18 residues. CDR1 is SEHNR and CDR2 is FQNEAQ in the germline V gene (reference sequence). V dropped 4 bases and J dropped 3; count of bases not matched to a gene: 15. CDR3 sequence reads: CASSSTGGYLSSYYGYTF. Here the CDR3 DNA reads TGTGCCAGCAGCTCGACAGGGGGTTACCTCTCTTCCTACTATGGCTACACCTTC.

This chain connects TRBV19 to TRBJ2-1; 9 bases are shared with TRBD2. The junction had 8 bases not matched to a gene; V was cut back by 9 bases and J by 8 bases. The germline gives CDR1 LNHDA, CDR2 SQIVND (reference sequence). The CDR3 runs 13 residues. The CDR3 DNA reads as TGTGCCAGCGGGACTAGCTTTCAGGATGAGCAGTTCTTC. This gives the protein CASGTSFQDEQFF.

This clone was counted a few times. The chain has TRBV7-8 and TRBJ2-5, with D tentatively TRBD2 (5 bases). The germline gives CDR1 SGHVS, CDR2 FQNEAQ. This CDR3 has 13 residues. Deletions cut 5 bases from V and 2 bases from J, with 9 bases between. The CDR3 DNA is TGTGCCAGCAGCAGGGAGCTACAAGAGACCCAGTACTTC. This sequence encodes CASSRELQETQYF.

The chain employs TRBV4-1 and TRBJ1-3; no firm D call. Germline-derived CDR1 and CDR2 are MGHRA and YSYEKL. The CDR3 length is 16 residues. V lost 4 bases, J lost 4 bases, and 17 bases lay in between. Here the CDR3 reads CASSRSGPDSGNTIYF. In DNA, the CDR3 is TGCGCCAGCAGCCGATCGGGCCCGGACTCGGGAAACACCATATATTTT.

V and J are TRBV5-1 and TRBJ1-1; 9 bases line up with TRBD1. Per germline, CDR1 SGHRS and CDR2 YFSETQ. CDR3 length: 13 residues. J gave up 7 bases and V 8 bases, and 9 bases lay outside the gene matches. The CDR3 DNA reads as TGCGCCAGTTCGACAGGGGGATTTGGTGAAGCTTTCTTT. It translates to CASSTGGFGEAFF.

This clone appeared a few times. This sequence joins TRBV5-6 and TRBJ1-3, with D unclear. Looked up from germline, CDR1 is SGHDT and CDR2 is YYEEEE. Trimming stripped 2 bases from V and 3 bases from J, with 6 bases between. The CDR3 totals 13 residues. CDR3 loop: CASSLTGGNTIYF. CDR3 nucleotides: TGTGCCAGCAGCTTAACCGGTGGAAACACCATATATTTT.

This clone was recorded a few times. The chain couples TRBV19 to TRBJ2-7; TRBD1 might be the D (7 bases). This CDR3 spans 12 amino acids. Trimming took off 10 bases at V and 0 bases at J, with 10 bases between the two ends. Germline CDR1 is LNHDA and CDR2 is SQIVND (reference sequence). CDR3 sequence reads: CATRDSSYEQYF. The CDR3 DNA follows: TGTGCCACGCGGGACAGCTCCTACGAGCAGTACTTC.

The CDR3 protein is CASSPRAGGLVETQYF. CDR3 in DNA: TGTGCCAGCAGTCCTCGAGCGGGGGGGCTGGTGGAGACCCAGTACTTC. The chain has TRBV27 and TRBJ2-5; 10 positions match TRBD2. The germline V gene has CDR1 MNHEY and CDR2 SMNVEV (reference sequence). With V trimmed by 5 bases and J by 5 bases, 11 bases remained unmatched. The CDR3 has 16 amino acids.

The rearrangement links TRBV7-2 to TRBJ2-1; the D gene is possibly TRBD1 (5 bases). Between the trimmed V and J ends, which lost 7 bases and 1 base, there was a span of 8 bases. The CDR3 is made up of 13 amino acids. CDR1 SGHTA and CDR2 FQGNSA come from the germline V gene. CDR3 sequence reads: CASTQGSYNEQFF. CDR3 nucleotide sequence: TGTGCCAGCACTCAGGGTTCCTACAATGAGCAGTTCTTC.

This chain joins TRBV2 and TRBJ2-3; TRBD2 aligns across 11 bases. The V and J ends lost 8 bases and 3 bases, in that order; junction bases with no gene match: 4. The germline gives CDR1 SNHLY, CDR2 FYNNEI. The CDR3 length is 14 residues. The CDR3: CASSTSGRTDTQYF. The CDR3, as DNA: TGTGCCAGCTCTACTAGCGGGAGAACAGATACGCAGTATTTT.

This clone was seen only a few times. The chain links TRBV19 to TRBJ1-5; D is uncertain. The length of the CDR3 is 13 residues. Between the trimmed V and J ends, which lost 1 base and 7 bases, there was a span of 8 bases. CDR1 is LNHDA and CDR2 is SQIVND in the germline V gene (reference sequence). DNA for the CDR3: TGTGCCAGTAGTATAGCGGGAGGGCAGCCCCAGCATTTT. Encoded protein: CASSIAGGQPQHF.

In its sample, this clone was seen a few times. The V call is TRBV7-2, the J call TRBJ2-3, with 10 bases fitting TRBD2. Germline assignment: CDR1 SGHTA and CDR2 FQGNSA. V was pared by 4 bases and J by 5 bases, with 12 bases of the junction left unmatched. The CDR3 consists of 17 residues. CDR3 nucleotides: TGTGCCAGCAGCTCCCCTAGGAAGCGGGGGGGACAAGATACGCAGTATTTT. Encoded protein: CASSSPRKRGGQDTQYF. The complete variable domain, with remaining parts taken from reference TRBV7-2 and TRBJ2-3, reads GAGVSQSPSNKVTEKGKDVELRCDPISGHTALYWYRQSLGQGLEFLIYFQGNSAPDKSGLPSDRFSAERTGGSVSTLTIQRTQQEDSAVYLCASSSPRKRGGQDTQYFGPGTRLTVL.

The chain has TRBV19 and TRBJ2-5; 7 nucleotides match TRBD1. V trimming: 7 bases; J trimming: 4 bases; junction bases outside the gene matches: 6. The CDR3 consists of 13 residues. The germline V gene encodes CDR1 LNHDA and CDR2 SQIVND (reference sequence). The CDR3 reads CASKPGQRETQYF. CDR3 DNA: TGTGCCAGTAAACCGGGACAGCGAGAGACCCAGTACTTC. The full variable domain, completed using reference TRBV19 and TRBJ2-5, is DGGITQSPKYLFRKEGQNVTLSCEQNLNHDAMYWYRQDPGQGLRLIYYSQIVNDFQKGDIAEGYSVSREKKESFPLTVTSAQKNPTAFYLCASKPGQRETQYFGPGTRLLVL.

The genes are TRBV2 and TRBJ2-7, with D maybe TRBD1 (6 bases). V lost 11 bases to trimming and J lost 0 bases, with 20 bases between them. The CDR3 totals 15 residues. The germline V gene has CDR1 SNHLY and CDR2 FYNNEI. The CDR3 reads CASSGVDSSSYEQYF. The CDR3 nucleotides read TGTGCCTCCTCAGGGGTGGACTCTTCCTCCTACGAGCAGTACTTC. The full variable domain, with the rest looked up from reference TRBV2 and TRBJ2-7, is EPEVTQTPSHQVTQMGQEVILRCVPISNHLYFYWYRQILGQKVEFLVSFYNNEISEKSEIFDDQFSVERPDGSNFTLKIRSTKLEDSAMYFCASSGVDSSSYEQYFGPGTRLTVT.

This sequence joins TRBV19 and TRBJ1-1; 7 bases fit TRBD1. The V segment lost 6 bases and the J segment 4 bases; nucleotides outside the gene matches: 5. The CDR3 contains 13 residues. Germline V gene lookup returns CDR1 LNHDA and CDR2 SQIVND (reference sequence). The CDR3 loop is CASRRQGVTEAFF. The CDR3 DNA follows: TGTGCCAGTAGACGGCAGGGGGTCACTGAAGCTTTCTTT.

This chain uses TRBV7-9 with TRBJ1-3; 7 positions match TRBD1. CDR1 is SEHNR and CDR2 is FQNEAQ in the germline V gene (reference sequence). This CDR3 is built from 16 residues. The V gene end was trimmed by 2 bases and the J gene end by 9 bases; junction bases not matched to a gene: 13. Here the CDR3 reads CASSLMEARGEITIYF. The CDR3 DNA follows: TGTGCCAGCAGCTTAATGGAGGCCAGGGGGGAGATCACCATATATTTT.

A word on this clone: In the same sample, other DNA sequences code for this CDR3. This chain uses TRBV18 with TRBJ1-2; TRBD1 is a possible D gene (5 bases). Germline CDR1 and CDR2: KGHSH and LQKENI. CDR3 length: 13 amino acids. With 2 bases removed from V and 2 bases from J, the gap between germline ends came to 6 bases. CDR3: CASSPDSNYGYTF. Written as DNA, the CDR3 is TGTGCCAGCTCACCAGACAGCAACTATGGCTACACCTTC.

This sequence joins TRBV7-2 and TRBJ1-1; 9 bases agree with TRBD1. CDR3 length: 12 residues. V trimming: 4 bases; J trimming: 12 bases; junction bases outside the gene matches: 6. Germline values: CDR1 SGHTA, CDR2 FQGNSA. The DNA for the CDR3 is TGTGCCAGCAGCTCCTCGGGACAGGGACCTTTCTTT. It specifies CASSSSGQGPFF.

This chain uses TRBV7-9 with TRBJ2-1, with a tentative D call TRBD1 (5 bases). CDR3 length: 16 residues. CDR1 is SEHNR and CDR2 is FQNEAQ in the germline V gene (reference sequence). Trimming stripped 3 bases from V and 4 bases from J, with 16 bases between. In DNA form, the CDR3 reads TGTGCCAGCAGCTTCGCACCAGGGTCCTCGTACAATGAGCAGTTCTTC. Its translation is CASSFAPGSSYNEQFF.

The sample holds a few counts of this clone. J is TRBJ1-4 and V is TRBV5-1, with D hard to call. This CDR3 spans 13 amino acids. Deletions cut 5 bases from V and 7 bases from J, with 12 bases between. From germline, CDR1 is SGHRS and CDR2 YFSETQ. The CDR3 DNA is TGCGCCAGCAGAGATAAGGAGGGTGAAAAACTGTTTTTT. The encoded protein is CASRDKEGEKLFF.

This rearrangement joins TRBV4-1 to TRBJ2-6, with D possibly TRBD2 on 6 matching bases. The CDR3 consists of 15 residues. Looked up from germline, CDR1 is MGHRA and CDR2 is YSYEKL. Trimming stripped 2 bases from V and 2 bases from J, with 7 bases between. The CDR3 loop is CASSQPGAGANVLTF. CDR3 nucleotides: TGCGCCAGCAGCCAACCGGGAGCTGGGGCCAACGTCCTGACTTTC.